This T cell receptor beta chain comes out of a study of Ad26.COV2.S vaccination and SARS-CoV-2 variants. The study, taken as a whole, reports: Responses of T cells in total may have been underestimated by the TCR breadth and depth analyses.

Concerning this clone: As yet, its antigen is unknown.

Measured with immunoSEQ multiplex PCR; TCRdb has only the in-frame clones, and not every one. The sample yields hundreds of thousands of clones, 80% to 95% seen once. The treatment was: roughly 20 received Ad26.COV2.S at low or high dose, single or two shots; several received placebo; per-sample allocation not given. The samples date from day 63 after the first vaccine or placebo injection. Donor was an adult aged 18-55 years in Boston. The input for sequencing was peripheral blood, taken in a trial of Ad26.COV2.S vaccine versus placebo. The source is a person aged 18 to 59 who received the Ad26.COV2.S COVID-19 vaccine or a placebo.

The DNA of the CDR3 is TGTGCCAGCAGTCCTACATGGAATTATAATTCACCCCTCCACTTT. Translated, it gives CASSPTWNYNSPLHF. The chain carries TRBV27 and TRBJ1-6; D ambiguous. This CDR3 comprises 15 residues. Germline V gene sequence: CDR1 MNHEY, CDR2 SMNVEV (reference sequence). Trimming removed 5 bases from V and 4 bases from J, with 12 bases in between.